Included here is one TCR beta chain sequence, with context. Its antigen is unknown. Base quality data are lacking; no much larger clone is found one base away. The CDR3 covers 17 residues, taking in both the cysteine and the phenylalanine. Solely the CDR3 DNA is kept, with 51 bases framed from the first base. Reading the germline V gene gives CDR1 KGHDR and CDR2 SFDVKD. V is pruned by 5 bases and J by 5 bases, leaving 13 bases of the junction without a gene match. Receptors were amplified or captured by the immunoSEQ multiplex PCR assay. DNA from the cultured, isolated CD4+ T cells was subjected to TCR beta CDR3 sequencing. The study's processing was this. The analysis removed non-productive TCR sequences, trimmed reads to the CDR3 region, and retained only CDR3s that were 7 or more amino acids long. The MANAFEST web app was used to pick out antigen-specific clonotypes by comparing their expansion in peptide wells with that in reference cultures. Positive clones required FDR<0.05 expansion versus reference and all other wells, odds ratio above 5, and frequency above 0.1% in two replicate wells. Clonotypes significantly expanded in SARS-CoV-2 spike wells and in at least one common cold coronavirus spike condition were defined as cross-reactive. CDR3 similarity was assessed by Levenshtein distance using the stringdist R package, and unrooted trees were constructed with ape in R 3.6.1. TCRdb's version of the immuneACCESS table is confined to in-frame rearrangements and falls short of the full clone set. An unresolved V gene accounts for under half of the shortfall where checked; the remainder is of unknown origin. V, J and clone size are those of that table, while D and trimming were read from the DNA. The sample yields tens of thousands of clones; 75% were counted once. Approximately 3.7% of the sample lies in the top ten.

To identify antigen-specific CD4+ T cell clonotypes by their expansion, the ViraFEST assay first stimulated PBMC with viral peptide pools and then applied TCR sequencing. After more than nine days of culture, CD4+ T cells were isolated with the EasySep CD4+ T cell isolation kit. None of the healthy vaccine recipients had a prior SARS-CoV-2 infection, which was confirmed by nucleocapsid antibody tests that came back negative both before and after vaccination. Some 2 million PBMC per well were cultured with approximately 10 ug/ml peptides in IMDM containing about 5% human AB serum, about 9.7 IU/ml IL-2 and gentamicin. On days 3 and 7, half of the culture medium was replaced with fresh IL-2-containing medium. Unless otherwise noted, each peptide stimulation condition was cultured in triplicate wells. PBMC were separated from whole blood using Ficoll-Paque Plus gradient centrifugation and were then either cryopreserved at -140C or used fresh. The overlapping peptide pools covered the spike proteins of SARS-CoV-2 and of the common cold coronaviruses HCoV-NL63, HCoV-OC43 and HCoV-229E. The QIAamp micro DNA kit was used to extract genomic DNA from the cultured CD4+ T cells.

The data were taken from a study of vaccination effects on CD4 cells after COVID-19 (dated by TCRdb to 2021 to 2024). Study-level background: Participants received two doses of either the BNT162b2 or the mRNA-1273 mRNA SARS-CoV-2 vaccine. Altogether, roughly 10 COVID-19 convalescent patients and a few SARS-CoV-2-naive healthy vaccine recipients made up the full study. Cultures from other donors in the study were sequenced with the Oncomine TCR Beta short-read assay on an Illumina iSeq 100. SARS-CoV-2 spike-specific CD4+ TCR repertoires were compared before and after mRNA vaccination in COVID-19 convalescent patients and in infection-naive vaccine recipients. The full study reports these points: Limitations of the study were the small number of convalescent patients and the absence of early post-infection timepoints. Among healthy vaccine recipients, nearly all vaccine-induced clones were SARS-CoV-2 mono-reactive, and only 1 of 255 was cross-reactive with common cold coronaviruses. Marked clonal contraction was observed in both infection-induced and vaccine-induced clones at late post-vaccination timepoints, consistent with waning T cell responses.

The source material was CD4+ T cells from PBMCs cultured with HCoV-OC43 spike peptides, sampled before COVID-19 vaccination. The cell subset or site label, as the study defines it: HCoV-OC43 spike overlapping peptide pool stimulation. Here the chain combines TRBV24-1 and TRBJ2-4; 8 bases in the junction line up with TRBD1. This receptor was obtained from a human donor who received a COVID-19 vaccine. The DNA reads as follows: TGTGCCACCAGTGGTCAGGGGCTTGGACAGGGCGAAAACATTCAGTACTTC. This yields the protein CATSGQGLGQGENIQYF.